This TCR beta chain was documented in a study of T cell responses to AZD1222 COVID-19 vaccine. Sequencing used immunoSEQ multiplex PCR; TCRdb keeps in-frame clones, though not all of them. The table lists tens of thousands of clones, around four fifths of them singletons. V dropped 7 bases and J dropped 6 bases, with 14 bases sitting between them. This CDR3 is built from 13 residues. Germline loops: CDR1 SNHLY, CDR2 FYNNEI. The chain couples TRBV2 to TRBJ2-3, with D perhaps TRBD1 (6 bases). The TCR originated in an adult in good health. The sequenced sample was peripheral blood, obtained on day 0 of AZD1222 vaccination. CDR3 DNA sequence: TGTGCCAGCATCAATCCAGGGGAGGATACGCAGTATTTT. It is translated as CASINPGEDTQYF. Filled out from reference TRBV2 and TRBJ2-3, the complete variable domain reads EPEVTQTPSHQVTQMGQEVILRCVPISNHLYFYWYRQILGQKVEFLVSFYNNEISEKSEIFDDQFSVERPDGSNFTLKIRSTKLEDSAMYFCASINPGEDTQYFGPGTRLTVL.